This T cell receptor beta chain is drawn from a study of blood T cell repertoires in COVID-19. For the study at large: Some COVID-19 samples were acute and others convalescent; all came from the United States, Italy and Spain.

Germline V lookup: CDR1 SGHTA, CDR2 FQGNSA. The CDR3 has 18 amino acids. After removal of 3 bases from V and 0 bases from J, the junction contained 8 bases not matched to a gene. Per the authors' pipeline: Reference gene primer amplification yielded estimated nucleated cell counts. Generated by immunoSEQ multiplex PCR, the TCRdb table keeps only in-frame clones and is missing some. The D gene and trimming were derived from the DNA, and the V and J assignments and clone size from that table. The sample records roughly 290,000 clones, 70% to 90% being singletons. V usage is TRBV7-2 and J usage is TRBJ2-3; TRBD2 matches 11 bases. Sequenced sample: PBMCs or T cells enriched from blood (not recorded which). The sequence derives from a middle-aged woman who had recovered from COVID-19. The CDR3 nucleotides read TGTGCCAGCAGCTTCTGGACTAGCGGGCGGGCTAGCACAGATACGCAGTATTTT. This translates into CASSFWTSGRASTDTQYF.